These 22 T cell receptor beta chains share one sample of origin, sequenced in a study of T-cell memory formation after mild COVID-19. TCRdb analysed the 5' RACE reads with MiXCR anew, one entry per CDR3 protein. The table includes around 200,000 distinct CDR3 sequences, over 7.5% detected once. The sequenced sample was PBMCs or a T cell subset sorted from them (not recorded which). These receptors all come from a man between 18 and 35 years old who had mild COVID-19 (a few samples of this study predate the infection). Cell type and time point are not known.

There are a few counts of this clonotype. CDR3 region: CASSLLYAGTRQGTGELFF. The CDR3 coding sequence is TGTGCCAGCAGTTTACTATACGCCGGGACACGACAAGGGACCGGGGAGCTGTTTTTT. The chain couples TRBV6-6 to TRBJ2-2; D possibly corresponds to TRBD1 (6 bases). There are 19 residues in the CDR3. Germline CDR1 reads MNHNY; CDR2 reads SVGAGI (reference sequence). Trimming stripped 4 bases from V and 5 bases from J, with 26 bases between.

This clonotype was observed a few times. The chain joins TRBV20-1 to TRBJ1-6, with 9 bases that match TRBD1. The germline V gene encodes CDR1 DFQATT and CDR2 SNEGSKA (reference sequence). J gave up 7 bases and V 6 bases, and 10 bases lay outside the gene matches. The CDR3 sequence is 15 residues long. Here the CDR3 DNA reads TGCAGTGCGCGGGGGACAGGGCGACACAATTCACCCCTCCACTTT. Encoded protein: CSARGTGRHNSPLHF.

J is TRBJ1-4 and V is TRBV27; D call uncertain. Germline-derived CDR1 and CDR2 are MNHEY and SMNVEV (reference sequence). The CDR3 loop spans 15 amino acids. Trimming stripped 7 bases from V and 0 bases from J, with 12 bases between. In DNA, the CDR3 is TGTGCCAGCATCTTATCTCGGGCAACTAATGAAAAACTGTTTTTT. Encoded protein: CASILSRATNEKLFF.

At least ten counts were recorded for this clonotype. The gene calls are TRBV2 and TRBJ1-6; 7 bases fit TRBD1. This CDR3 has 14 residues. Trimming at V came to 7 bases and at J to 5 bases, leaving 5 bases not matched to a gene. CDR1 and CDR2 (germline): SNHLY, FYNNEI. The CDR3 sequence: CASKGDSHNSPLHF. The CDR3 coding sequence is TGTGCCAGCAAGGGGGACAGCCATAATTCACCCCTCCACTTT. The full variable domain, completed using reference TRBV2 and TRBJ1-6, is EPEVTQTPSHQVTQMGQEVILRCVPISNHLYFYWYRQILGQKVEFLVSFYNNEISEKSEIFDDQFSVERPDGSNFTLKIRSTKLEDSAMYFCASKGDSHNSPLHFGNGTRLTVT.

This clonotype was counted only a few times. The CDR3 is CASRRKTGVSGNTIYF. The CDR3 region has the DNA TGTGCCAGCAGACGCAAAACGGGAGTCTCTGGAAACACCATATATTTT. The chain is built from TRBV6-5 and TRBJ1-3, with D unclear. This CDR3 has 16 amino acids. Germline loops: CDR1 MNHEY, CDR2 SVGAGI. The V gene lost 6 bases and the J gene lost 0 bases, with 15 bases spanning the gap.

This clonotype was recorded at least ten times. This chain links TRBV12-3 or TRBV12-4 with TRBJ1-1; no definite D call. This CDR3 has 11 residues. V lost 8 bases, J lost 0 bases, and 4 bases lay in between. CDR3 residues: CASRMNTEAFF. CDR3 sequence (DNA): TGTGCCAGCCGAATGAACACTGAAGCTTTCTTT.

This clonotype was observed a few times. The chain couples TRBV5-1 to TRBJ2-3; a weak D match, TRBD2 (5 bases). Per the germline V gene, CDR1 is SGHRS and CDR2 is YFSETQ. V lost 4 bases and J lost 4, with 7 bases in between. The CDR3 totals 12 residues. The CDR3 loop reads CASSAGPDTQYF. The CDR3 DNA reads as TGCGCCAGCAGCGCGGGCCCAGATACGCAGTATTTT.

V is TRBV14 and J is TRBJ2-7, with TRBD1 matching over 9 bases. Unmatched junction bases numbered 7, after V lost 4 bases and J lost 6 bases. The CDR3 totals 14 residues. Germline loops: CDR1 SGHDN, CDR2 FVKESK. The CDR3 spells CASSLNGTGLEQYV. As DNA, the CDR3 is TGTGCCAGCAGCCTTAACGGGACAGGGCTCGAGCAGTACGTC.

V gene TRBV24-1 combines with J gene TRBJ2-1; 11 bases are shared with TRBD1. CDR1 and CDR2 (germline): KGHDR, SFDVKD. The CDR3 is 15 residues long. With V trimmed by 3 bases and J by 8 bases, 5 bases remained unmatched. The CDR3 protein is CATSDRTGGLDEQFF. The CDR3 DNA is TGTGCCACCAGTGATCGGACAGGGGGCCTCGATGAGCAGTTCTTC.

The sample holds many counts of this clonotype. The gene calls are TRBV3-1 and TRBJ1-2, with D tentatively TRBD1 (6 bases). The length of the CDR3 is 13 residues. Germline V gene lookup returns CDR1 LGHDT and CDR2 YNNKEL (reference sequence). Trimming took 4 bases from V and 3 from J, leaving 9 bases between them. The CDR3 reads CASSPRTDYGYTF. The CDR3, as DNA: TGTGCCAGCAGCCCTCGGACAGACTATGGCTACACCTTC.

In its sample, this clonotype was seen a few times. The chain carries TRBV27 and TRBJ1-2; D unclear. Germline-derived CDR1 and CDR2 are MNHEY and SMNVEV (reference sequence). The CDR3 loop spans 16 amino acids. V was clipped by 5 bases and J by 8 bases, with 24 bases between them. For the CDR3, the DNA is TGTGCCAGCAGTCCGACTGGAGGACGTAGACGTTTGGGCTACACCTTC. Amino acids: CASSPTGGRRRLGYTF.

This clonotype was detected a few times. The chain employs TRBV2 and TRBJ1-2; tentatively, D is TRBD1 (6 bases). The CDR3 is made up of 13 amino acids. Trimming removed 4 bases from V and 5 bases from J, with 11 bases in between. Germline values: CDR1 SNHLY, CDR2 FYNNEI. The CDR3 nucleotides are TGTGCCAGCAGTGCAGAAGGACAGTATGGCTACACCTTC. It yields the protein CASSAEGQYGYTF. Full variable domain (rest looked up from reference TRBV2 and TRBJ1-2): EPEVTQTPSHQVTQMGQEVILRCVPISNHLYFYWYRQILGQKVEFLVSFYNNEISEKSEIFDDQFSVERPDGSNFTLKIRSTKLEDSAMYFCASSAEGQYGYTFGSGTRLTVV.

This clonotype was observed a few times. The chain uses TRBV7-2 and TRBJ1-2, with D hard to call. In germline, CDR1 is SGHTA, CDR2 FQGNSA. The CDR3 is made up of 12 amino acids. V lost 3 bases, J lost 4 bases, and 6 bases lay in between. The CDR3 region has the DNA TGTGCCAGCAGCTTCTCGGTCTATGGCTACACCTTC. It is translated as CASSFSVYGYTF.

V is TRBV29-1 and J is TRBJ1-1; D is perhaps TRBD1 (6 bases). The germline V and J ends were trimmed by 3 bases and 3 bases, with 20 bases remaining between them. Germline V gene data show CDR1 as SQVTM and CDR2 as ANQGSEA. CDR3 length: 16 residues. The CDR3 loop reads CSVEGHRAGADTEAFF. In DNA form, the CDR3 reads TGCAGCGTTGAGGGACATCGGGCGGGAGCGGACACTGAAGCTTTCTTT.

This clonotype was counted between two and nine times. The J gene is TRBJ2-7, the V gene TRBV4-3; TRBD1 aligns across 9 bases. The germline V gene encodes CDR1 LGHNA and CDR2 YSLEER. Trimming cost V 1 base and J 0 bases; bases outside gene matches: 4. There are 16 residues in the CDR3. The CDR3 bases are TGCGCCAGCAGCCAAGGGACAGGGGTTAGCTCCTACGAGCAGTACTTC. Its translation: CASSQGTGVSSYEQYF.

This clonotype has more than one count but fewer than ten. The rearrangement links TRBV6-6 to TRBJ2-7; D possibly corresponds to TRBD1 (6 bases). Trimming shortened V by 4 bases and J by 4 bases, and 8 bases separated the two germline ends. The CDR3 extends over 12 amino acids. Germline V gene data show CDR1 as MNHNY and CDR2 as SVGAGI (reference sequence). CDR3 region: CASSWTDYEQYV. Here the CDR3 DNA reads TGTGCCAGCAGTTGGACAGATTACGAGCAGTACGTC.

This clonotype turned up a few times. The rearrangement links TRBV2 to TRBJ2-5; D is unresolved. The germline V gene encodes CDR1 SNHLY and CDR2 FYNNEI. This CDR3 contains 15 residues. Trimming left V 2 bases short and J 1 base short, with 11 bases between. CDR3 amino acids: CASSESRAIQETQYF. The CDR3 DNA reads as TGTGCCAGCAGTGAAAGTCGAGCTATCCAAGAGACCCAGTACTTC.

The V call is TRBV7-3, the J call TRBJ1-1, with D possibly being TRBD1 (5 bases). The CDR3 covers 13 residues. Germline V CDR1 and CDR2: SGHTA, FQGTGA. With 8 bases removed from V and 4 bases from J, the gap between germline ends came to 14 bases. Written as DNA, the CDR3 is TGTGCCAGCGGGACGCGGGGCGGCACTGAAGCTTTCTTT. Translated: CASGTRGGTEAFF.

This clonotype has only a few counts. In DNA, the CDR3 is TGTGCCAGCAGCTTGGAGGGTATTGGCTATGGCTACACCTTC. Amino acid sequence: CASSLEGIGYGYTF. The chain combines TRBV5-5 with TRBJ1-2, with unresolved D. This CDR3 contains 14 residues. CDR1 is SGHKS and CDR2 is YYEKEE in the germline V gene (reference sequence). The V end was cut by 0 bases, the J end by 4 bases, with 10 bases between. Full variable domain (outside the CDR3, taken from reference TRBV5-5 and TRBJ1-2): DAGVTQSPTHLIKTRGQQVTLRCSPISGHKSVSWYQQVLGQGPQFIFQYYEKEERGRGNFPDRFSARQFPNYSSELNVNALLLGDSALYLCASSLEGIGYGYTFGSGTRLTVV.

This clonotype was observed at least ten times. V and J are TRBV5-1 and TRBJ2-7; D remains unclear. Trimming shortened V by 4 bases and J by 3 bases, and 2 bases separated the two germline ends. CDR1 is SGHRS and CDR2 is YFSETQ in the germline V gene. This CDR3 spans 10 amino acids. CDR3 amino acids: CASSVYEQYF. CDR3 nucleotides: TGCGCCAGCAGCGTCTACGAGCAGTACTTC.

The chain carries TRBV5-1 and TRBJ2-3; D unresolved. The CDR3 loop spans 15 amino acids. Germline V gene sequence: CDR1 SGHRS, CDR2 YFSETQ. The V end was cut by 0 bases, the J end by 0 bases, with 8 bases between. CDR3 sequence (DNA): TGCGCCAGCAGCTTGGGGAAGCCAAGCACAGATACGCAGTATTTT. The encoded protein is CASSLGKPSTDTQYF.

In this sample, this clonotype turned up a few times. The chain joins TRBV6-6 to TRBJ2-5; 16 bases line up with TRBD2. Germline CDR1 reads MNHNY; CDR2 reads SVGAGI (reference sequence). The CDR3 runs 16 residues. V dropped 5 bases and J dropped 5; count of bases not matched to a gene: 5. Here the CDR3 reads CASSGTSGGAGETQYF. DNA of the CDR3: TGTGCCAGCAGTGGGACTAGCGGGGGGGCAGGGGAGACCCAGTACTTC.